The source of this T cell receptor beta chain is a study of Ad26.COV2.S vaccination and SARS-CoV-2 variants (dated by TCRdb to the early 2020s). Regarding the study in general: Donors in the vaccine arm were drawn from COV1001, a multicentre, randomized, double-blind, placebo-controlled phase I-IIa trial testing Ad26.COV2.S in healthy adults. Dosing of Ad26.COV2.S was intramuscular, at either 5x10^10 or 1x10^11 viral particles, delivered as one shot or as two shots spaced 56 days apart. Sequencing of the TCRbeta repertoire served to evaluate the specificity and breadth of SARS-CoV-2-reactive T cell receptors following Ad26.COV2.S vaccination. A total of 32 samples were included in the TCR-sequenced set, comprising about 20 Ad26.COV2.S vaccine recipients, 5 placebo recipients and 8 SARS-CoV-2 convalescent individuals. Participants in the trial were split at random into five groups of five each, receiving low-dose or high-dose Ad26.COV2.S once or twice, or else placebo on both occasions. Blinding of investigators to trial group allocation was maintained during experiments and outcome assessment.

The treatment or condition label for this specimen denotes: over 15 received Ad26.COV2.S at low or high dose, single or two shots; about five received placebo; per-sample allocation not given. Repertoires of vaccine and placebo recipients were sequenced from samples taken on day 63 after the first injection. Cohort 1b enrolled some 25 adults aged 18-55 years at a single site in Boston, USA, between 29 July and 7 August 2020. Ad26.COV2.S was a replication-incompetent adenovirus type 26 vector that expressed a prefusion-stabilized SARS-CoV-2 spike protein derived from the original Wuhan strain. The immunoSEQ Assay was used to sequence TCRbeta CDR3 regions. After extraction, genomic DNA underwent amplification by bias-controlled multiplex PCR, followed by high-throughput sequencing. The original methods were these. To quantify the absolute abundance of each unique TCRbeta CDR3 region, sequences were collapsed and filtered. Usable DNA was measured by amplifying reference genes present in all nucleated cells, and TCRbeta template counts were normalized to that usable DNA to estimate T cell fraction. Repertoire TCRs were annotated as SARS-CoV-2-specific by exact matching of V gene, CDR3 amino acid sequence and J gene to a known reactive TCR set. The reference SARS-CoV-2 TCR set was derived from MIRA and filtered for enrichment in COVID-19-positive ImmuneCODE repertoires, a step that removed public or cross-reactive TCRs. Using the MIRA antigens, annotated TCRs were further analysed by specific ORF or by position within an ORF. Breadth was defined as annotated unique rearrangements over total unique productive rearrangements; depth was the summed frequency of those rearrangements. Two-sided Wilcoxon rank-sum tests were used to compare TCR breadth between groups. What TCRdb holds here is the immuneACCESS table cut down to in-frame rearrangements. Part of the clones is not present; checked against another copy, under half of the missing clones reflect an unresolved V gene, and the others are unexplained. V and J calls and clone size are copied from that table; D and trimming were computed from the DNA. Counted in this sample were around 300,000 clones; 70% to 90% of them appeared once. The ten biggest clones cover over 8.5% of the sample.

On this clone: The target of this receptor is not known. No base quality information exists; no much larger clone differs at one position.

What the research found in general, with its limitations: Spike-specific TCR breadth was higher in Ad26.COV2.S recipients than in placebo recipients (P = 0.0014). The study was not powered for comparison of responses between vaccine doses or regimens. After vaccination, substantial breadth of spike-specific CD8+ and CD4+ T cell responses was reported. According to the authors, total T cell responses may have been underestimated by the TCR breadth and depth analyses. Comparable non-spike TCR breadth was observed between vaccine and placebo recipients, consistent with only spike being contained in the vaccine.

The V and J ends are trimmed by 3 bases and 4 bases, leaving 18 bases between them. The CDR3, cysteine through phenylalanine, is 16 amino acids long. Only the CDR3 portion is preserved as DNA: 48 bases, with reading frame beginning at the first base. Per the germline V gene, ENHRY is the CDR1 and SYGVKD is the CDR2. The sample was peripheral blood, taken in a trial of Ad26.COV2.S vaccine versus placebo. Recombination linked TRBV10-3 to TRBJ2-5; possibly the D gene is TRBD1, per 6 matching bases. The clonotype originates from a person aged 18-65 years who received the Ad26.COV2.S COVID-19 vaccine or a placebo. The nucleotides read TGTGCCATCAGTGATGAGGGCAGGGGACGGCGAGAGACCCAGTACTTC. This translates into CAISDEGRGRRETQYF.